This T cell receptor beta chain was observed in a study of blood T cells in healthy people across ages. Turning to the study itself: Per two T cells, template switching captured roughly one barcoded beta molecule.

Study observations and caveats: Among long-lived donors, naive CD4+ cells were more numerous and diversity higher than in aged donors. Diversity of TCR beta correlated strongly with naive T cell percentage. Roughly linearly, TCR beta diversity per million T cells fell as age increased.

Primers used in a second PCR of roughly 6 to 12 cycles were a sample-barcoded 5' primer and a J-beta primer mix. TCRdb used MiXCR to reprocess the 5' RACE reads, holding one entry per CDR3 protein. The repertoire holds roughly 1,300,000 distinct CDR3 sequences, with roughly 59% as singletons. This clonotype was picked up a small number of times. What it binds is unknown. The sequenced sample was blood. This TCR was sampled from a young man in good health.

DNA for the CDR3: TGTGCCAGCAGGGGACCAAACCCTTCCGAGCAGTACTTC. Its protein product is CASRGPNPSEQYF. V gene TRBV28 combines with J gene TRBJ2-5, with D perhaps assigned TRBD1 or TRBD2 (5 bases each). The J call is doubtful: the DNA matches TRBJ2-7 better. The germline gives CDR1 MDHEN, CDR2 SYDVKM. The CDR3 runs to 13 residues.